This TCR beta chain was identified in a study of cytomegalovirus exposure and HLA in healthy donors. With 60 Vbeta and 13 Jbeta primers, the PCR was carried out. Libraries were prepared by immunoSEQ multiplex PCR; TCRdb keeps only in-frame clonotypes and omits some of them. This table has some 90,000 clones, about four fifths appearing once. Between the trimmed V and J ends, which lost 10 bases and 3 bases, there was a span of 12 bases. The length of the CDR3 is 12 residues. Germline lookup yields CDR1 SGHAT and CDR2 FQDESV (reference sequence). This clone appeared a single time. Sequenced input: PBMCs. The rearrangement links TRBV11-1 to TRBJ1-1; D is possibly TRBD1 (6 bases). The clonotype originates from a human donor in good health. CDR3 amino acids: CATSKGDTEAFF. The CDR3, as DNA: TGTGCCACCTCCAAGGGGGACACTGAAGCTTTCTTT.